A selection of T cell receptor beta chains follows, all from one sample in a study of CD8+ T cells in alopecia areata. Sequencing was performed with immunoSEQ multiplex PCR; in TCRdb, only in-frame clones are kept and a portion is missing. The data show about 180,000 clones, approximately 51% seen once. The input for sequencing was CD8+ T cells sorted from blood, taken around week 54, from a patient treated with tofacitinib. These receptors all stem from a human donor with alopecia areata. CDR3s include the opening cysteine and the closing phenylalanine or tryptophan. D genes are given only for firm matches. The listing skips clone size in some rows; elsewhere it reads once, few, many or a size class.

cdr3_aa,cdr3_nt,v_call,j_call,clone_size,d_call
CASGEGQIPVGQYF,TGTGCCAGTGGCGAGGGGCAGATTCCGGTCGGGCAGTACTTC,TRBV6-1,TRBJ2-7,NA,NA
CASSAESDQPQHF,TGTGCCAGCAGTGCCGAGTCTGATCAGCCCCAGCATTTT,TRBV2,TRBJ1-5,once,NA
CASSVLVMESYGYTF,TGTGCCAGCAGCGTCTTAGTCATGGAGAGCTATGGCTACACCTTC,TRBV7-9,TRBJ1-2,NA,NA
CASSGYRTSGNTIYF,TGTGCCAGCAGTGGTTACAGGACCTCTGGAAACACCATATATTTT,TRBV2,TRBJ1-3,NA,NA
CASSFPGLEIYNEQFF,TGTGCCAGCAGCTTTCCCGGACTGGAAATCTACAATGAGCAGTTCTTC,TRBV5-6,TRBJ2-1,NA,NA
CSVAISGNQPQHF,TGCAGCGTTGCGATCTCAGGGAATCAGCCCCAGCATTTT,TRBV29-1,TRBJ1-5,few,NA
CASSDWGNRAPYEQYF,TGTGCCAGCAGCGATTGGGGGAACAGGGCCCCCTACGAGCAGTACTTC,TRBV5-4,TRBJ2-7,NA,NA
CASSPQPSGGRNEQFF,TGTGCCAGCAGTCCTCAACCTAGCGGGGGGAGGAATGAGCAGTTCTTC,TRBV27,TRBJ2-1,once,TRBD2
CASPRVQGDYEQYF,TGTGCCAGCCCCAGGGTGCAGGGAGACTACGAGCAGTACTTC,TRBV7-8,TRBJ2-7,few,NA
CASSLLATEGNYGYTF,TGTGCCAGCAGCTTACTCGCGACTGAAGGAAACTATGGCTACACCTTC,TRBV13,TRBJ1-2,NA,NA
CASSDRDYNQPQHF,TGTGCCAGTAGCGACAGGGATTACAATCAGCCCCAGCATTTT,TRBV19,TRBJ1-5,NA,TRBD1
CASSLAGSGANVLTF,TGTGCCAGCAGCTTAGCGGGGTCTGGGGCCAACGTCCTGACTTTC,TRBV7-9,TRBJ2-6,NA,NA
CASSSKRGGQETQYF,TGTGCCAGCAGCTCGAAGCGAGGGGGCCAAGAGACCCAGTACTTC,TRBV11-3,TRBJ2-5,few,NA
CASSPGGGSGNQPQHF,TGTGCCAGCTCACCTGGTGGAGGATCGGGGAATCAGCCCCAGCATTTT,TRBV18,TRBJ1-5,NA,NA
CASSTGPGEQYF,TGTGCCAGCAGCACAGGCCCGGGGGAGCAGTACTTC,TRBV5-6,TRBJ2-7,NA,NA
CASSEPGSYSPLHF,TGTGCCAGCAGTGAACCGGGGAGTTATTCACCCCTCCACTTT,TRBV2,TRBJ1-6,once,NA
CAWSKFRGSTEAFF,TGTGCCTGGAGTAAATTCCGGGGATCCACTGAAGCTTTCTTT,TRBV30,TRBJ1-1,NA,NA
CASSLDRVSYNEQFF,TGTGCCAGCAGTTTGGACAGGGTTTCCTACAATGAGCAGTTCTTC,TRBV27,TRBJ2-1,NA,TRBD1
CATSRDGLETQYF,TGTGCCACCAGCAGAGACGGTCTGGAGACCCAGTACTTC,TRBV15,TRBJ2-5,few,NA
CAISVQDRNTEAFF,TGTGCCATCAGTGTCCAGGACAGAAACACTGAAGCTTTCTTT,TRBV10-3,TRBJ1-1,NA,NA
CASTRTSDTYEQYF,TGTGCCAGCACCCGGACTAGCGACACTTACGAGCAGTACTTC,TRBV27,TRBJ2-7,NA,TRBD2
CAAGGTRTGELFF,TGTGCCGCGGGGGGCACGAGAACCGGGGAGCTGTTTTTT,TRBV30,TRBJ2-2,NA,TRBD2
CASSPRQGQETQYF,TGTGCCAGCAGCCCTAGACAGGGGCAAGAGACCCAGTACTTC,TRBV5-8,TRBJ2-5,few,TRBD1